This TCR beta chain was observed in a study of T-cell memory formation after mild COVID-19. Germline V gene lookup returns CDR1 ENHRY and CDR2 SYGVKD. V shed 8 bases, J shed 2 bases, and the junction held 12 bases outside the gene matches. The CDR3 covers 16 residues. TCRdb redid the calling of the 5' RACE reads with MiXCR, one entry per CDR3 protein. The data show a few hundred thousand distinct CDR3 sequences, roughly an eighth seen once. Sequenced input: PBMCs or a T cell subset sorted from them (not recorded which). The source is a man aged 18 to 29 who had mild COVID-19 (a few samples of this study predate the infection). Cell type and time point are not known. The rearrangement links TRBV10-3 to TRBJ2-3, with 8 bases fitting TRBD2. DNA for the CDR3: TGTGCCATCGACGGGGGGGCGTTTTCACACACAGATACGCAGTATTTT. This sequence encodes CAIDGGAFSHTDTQYF.